This passage covers 21 T cell receptor beta chains from one sample sequenced in a study of T cell responses to AZD1222 COVID-19 vaccine. Only in-frame clones appear in the TCRdb table, and some are missing; sequencing was by immunoSEQ multiplex PCR. The sample records approximately 94,000 clones, 70% to 90% being singletons. This specimen was peripheral blood, taken on day 0 of MenACWY control vaccination. The receptors originated from an adult in good health.

This chain joins TRBV9 and TRBJ1-2; D remains ambiguous. This CDR3 is built from 14 residues. V was shortened by 0 bases and J by 8 bases, with 14 bases between the two germline ends. Germline CDR1 SGDLS, CDR2 YYNGEE. Written as DNA, the CDR3 is TGTGCCAGCAGCGTAGCTACCCAGGTTGGAGGCTACACCTTC. Translation gives CASSVATQVGGYTF.

This chain links TRBV2 with TRBJ2-7; TRBD2 matches at 8 bases. V trimming: 6 bases; J trimming: 6 bases; junction bases outside the gene matches: 10. Germline V gives CDR1 SNHLY, CDR2 FYNNEI. This CDR3 comprises 14 residues. DNA of the CDR3: TGTGCCAGCAGCGGGGGACTAGAAAAACTCGAGCAGTACTTC. Its translation is CASSGGLEKLEQYF.

The chain has TRBV19 and TRBJ1-1; no firm D call. V lost 0 bases to trimming and J lost 1 base, with 15 bases between them. The germline V gene encodes CDR1 LNHDA and CDR2 SQIVND (reference sequence). CDR3 length equals 17 residues. Here the CDR3 DNA reads TGTGCCAGTAGTATAGAACGAACCGAAGGTTGGAACACTGAAGCTTTCTTT. It yields the protein CASSIERTEGWNTEAFF.

In the case of this clone: Other DNA sequences in this sample translate to the same CDR3. The chain recombines TRBV19 with TRBJ1-5, with D tentatively TRBD1 (6 bases). V shed 6 bases and J shed 4 bases, with 10 bases lying between them. Germline V gives CDR1 LNHDA, CDR2 SQIVND (reference sequence). CDR3 size: 13 residues. CDR3 DNA: TGTGCCAGTAGGGGACAAGTGAATCAGCCCCAGCATTTT. Translating gives CASRGQVNQPQHF.

In the case of this clone: This sample also contains other DNA sequences that code for the same CDR3. V is TRBV3-1 (or the pseudogene TRBV3-2) and J is TRBJ1-3, with D unclear. Germline V lookup: CDR1 LGHDT, CDR2 YNNKEL (reference sequence). V shed 4 bases and J shed 0 bases, with 13 bases lying between them. The CDR3 extends over 16 amino acids. The CDR3 DNA is TGTGCCAGCAGCCGAATAGACACTGGCTCTGGAAACACCATATATTTT. Its translation: CASSRIDTGSGNTIYF.

This chain uses TRBV18 with TRBJ2-1; 8 positions agree with TRBD1. This CDR3 region has 14 residues. CDR1 and CDR2 (germline): KGHSH, LQKENI. The junction had 4 bases not matched to a gene; V was cut back by 3 bases and J by 6 bases. CDR3 in amino acids: CASSPGQDLNEQFF. In DNA, the CDR3 is TGTGCCAGCTCACCGGGACAGGACCTCAATGAGCAGTTCTTC. Combining the CDR3 with reference TRBV18 and TRBJ2-1 gives the whole variable domain NAGVMQNPRHLVRRRGQEARLRCSPMKGHSHVYWYRQLPEEGLKFMVYLQKENIIDESGMPKERFSAEFPKEGPSILRIQQVVRGDSAAYFCASSPGQDLNEQFFGPGTRLTVL.

Only one count was recorded for this clone. The gene calls are TRBV28 and TRBJ1-1; the match to TRBD1 covers 7 bases. Looked up from germline, CDR1 is MDHEN and CDR2 is SYDVKM. CDR3 size: 15 residues. V shed 6 bases and J 6 bases; nucleotides not matched to a gene: 13. The CDR3 reads CASRSAGTDGSEAFF. The DNA of the CDR3 is TGTGCCAGCAGGTCAGCCGGGACAGATGGGTCTGAAGCTTTCTTT.

The genes are TRBV24-1 and TRBJ2-7, with 9 positions matching TRBD1. Germline V lookup: CDR1 KGHDR, CDR2 SFDVKD. V lost 10 bases to trimming and J lost 3 bases; unmatched junction nucleotides: 6. This CDR3 region has 13 residues. The CDR3 DNA sequence: TGTGCCACAGCTCCGGGACAGGGCTACGAGCAGTACTTC. Translating gives CATAPGQGYEQYF.

This clone was counted a single time. The V call is TRBV18, the J call TRBJ1-4; D unresolved. Per germline, CDR1 KGHSH and CDR2 LQKENI. This CDR3 is built from 16 residues. Trimming cost V 4 bases and J 4 bases, with 16 bases left between them. CDR3 coding DNA: TGTGCCAGCTCACGAGGAACCGGGAAAAATAATGAAAAACTGTTTTTT. It is translated as CASSRGTGKNNEKLFF.

The chain joins TRBV28 to TRBJ1-4, with 11 nucleotides matching TRBD1. The length of the CDR3 is 15 residues. Germline V gene sequence: CDR1 MDHEN, CDR2 SYDVKM. Losses at the gene ends were 6 bases for V and 8 bases for J; bases not matched to a gene: 8. The CDR3 DNA reads as TGTGCCAGCAGCGAGCCGGGACAGGGGGTCGAAAAACTGTTTTTT. This encodes CASSEPGQGVEKLFF.

The table lists this clone with a count of one. The same CDR3 is also encoded by other DNA sequences in this sample. The rearrangement joins TRBV18 to TRBJ1-5; 10 bases are a match to TRBD1. Germline CDR1 is KGHSH and CDR2 is LQKENI. Losses at the gene ends were 3 bases for V and 6 bases for J; bases not matched to a gene: 2. This CDR3 contains 14 residues. CDR3 sequence: CASSPGQGGQPQHF. The CDR3 DNA reads as TGTGCCAGCTCACCCGGACAGGGGGGTCAGCCCCAGCATTTT.

The chain joins TRBV5-1 to TRBJ2-3; 8 positions match TRBD2. There are 16 residues in the CDR3. The germline CDR1 and CDR2 sequences are SGHRS and YFSETQ. The ends lost 4 bases at V and 1 base at J; junction bases unmatched: 8. The CDR3 reads CASSPGGGSRTDTQYF. CDR3 DNA sequence: TGCGCCAGCAGCCCGGGAGGGGGTTCCCGCACAGATACGCAGTATTTT. Looking up the rest from reference TRBV5-1 and TRBJ2-3 gives the full variable domain: KAGVTQTPRYLIKTRGQQVTLSCSPISGHRSVSWYQQTPGQGLQFLFEYFSETQRNKGNFPGRFSGRQFSNSRSEMNVSTLELGDSALYLCASSPGGGSRTDTQYFGPGTRLTVL.

The DNA of the CDR3 is TGTGCCAGCAGCTTATTGGGCCGGGAAAAACTGTTTTTT. Translating it yields CASSLLGREKLFF. This sequence joins TRBV7-9 and TRBJ1-4; D unresolved. Germline V gene sequence: CDR1 SEHNR, CDR2 FQNEAQ (reference sequence). With 2 bases removed from V and 8 bases from J, the gap between germline ends came to 9 bases. The CDR3 has 13 amino acids. Together with reference TRBV7-9 and TRBJ1-4, the CDR3 gives the full variable domain: DTGVSQNPRHKITKRGQNVTFRCDPISEHNRLYWYRQTLGQGPEFLTYFQNEAQLEKSRLLSDRFSAERPKGSFSTLEIQRTEQGDSAMYLCASSLLGREKLFFGSGTQLSVL.

The chain has TRBV4-3 and TRBJ1-2, with unresolved D. The CDR3 length is 15 residues. CDR1 is LGHNA and CDR2 is YSLEER in the germline V gene. Deletions cut 0 bases from V and 4 bases from J, with 12 bases between. The CDR3: CASSQDAGSGYGYTF. CDR3 DNA sequence: TGCGCCAGCAGCCAAGATGCGGGAAGTGGCTATGGCTACACCTTC.

The chain links TRBV9 to TRBJ2-3; 8 bases map to TRBD2. The CDR3 length is 21 residues. The germline V gene has CDR1 SGDLS and CDR2 YYNGEE. V lost 4 bases to trimming and J lost 3 bases; unmatched junction nucleotides: 25. The CDR3 sequence is CASSPLDGQPSGGWRTDTQYF. As DNA, the CDR3 is TGTGCCAGCAGCCCCCTCGATGGACAACCCTCGGGGGGGTGGAGGACAGATACGCAGTATTTT.

CDR3 sequence: CASKWQADQPQHF. The CDR3 DNA follows: TGTGCCAGTAAATGGCAGGCCGATCAGCCCCAGCATTTT. V is TRBV19 and J is TRBJ1-5; D call uncertain. The germline gives CDR1 LNHDA, CDR2 SQIVND (reference sequence). Between the trimmed V and J ends, which lost 7 bases and 5 bases, there was a span of 12 bases. The CDR3 length is 13 residues.

This clone was found once. The chain carries TRBV5-1 and TRBJ1-1; D remains unclear. This CDR3 comprises 14 residues. With 0 bases removed from V and 7 bases from J, the gap between germline ends came to 13 bases. Germline V gene data show CDR1 as SGHRS and CDR2 as YFSETQ. The chain's CDR3 is CASSLEFGVSEAFF. CDR3 nucleotides: TGCGCCAGCAGCTTGGAGTTTGGGGTAAGTGAAGCTTTCTTT. Full variable domain (rest looked up from reference TRBV5-1 and TRBJ1-1): KAGVTQTPRYLIKTRGQQVTLSCSPISGHRSVSWYQQTPGQGLQFLFEYFSETQRNKGNFPGRFSGRQFSNSRSEMNVSTLELGDSALYLCASSLEFGVSEAFFGQGTRLTVV.

This rearrangement joins TRBV6-5 to TRBJ1-2, with 10 positions matching TRBD1. Germline lookup yields CDR1 MNHEY and CDR2 SVGAGI. The CDR3 contains 14 residues. Germline trimming cut 6 bases from V and 7 bases from J; bases unmatched to any gene: 8. The CDR3 DNA sequence: TGTGCCAGCAGGCAAGACAGGGGGCTAGGTGGCTACACCTTC. The encoded protein is CASRQDRGLGGYTF.

Here the CDR3 reads CASSYGQNEKLFF. As DNA, the CDR3 is TGTGCCAGCAGCTACGGACAGAATGAAAAACTGTTTTTT. The chain joins TRBV7-2 to TRBJ1-4; D perhaps matches TRBD1 (6 bases). The CDR3 totals 13 residues. The germline V gene encodes CDR1 SGHTA and CDR2 FQGNSA. Trimming left V 4 bases short and J 5 bases short, with 8 bases between. The full variable domain, completed using reference TRBV7-2 and TRBJ1-4, is GAGVSQSPSNKVTEKGKDVELRCDPISGHTALYWYRQSLGQGLEFLIYFQGNSAPDKSGLPSDRFSAERTGGSVSTLTIQRTQQEDSAVYLCASSYGQNEKLFFGSGTQLSVL.

V usage is TRBV9 and J usage is TRBJ2-7; TRBD2 aligns across 10 bases. Germline CDR1 is SGDLS and CDR2 is YYNGEE. CDR3 size: 13 residues. Trimming took 7 bases from V and 4 from J; bases not matched to a gene: 5. The CDR3 is CASSSGSSYEQYF. DNA for the CDR3: TGTGCCAGCTCTAGCGGGAGTTCTTACGAGCAGTACTTC.

V and J are TRBV3-1 (or the pseudogene TRBV3-2) and TRBJ1-3, with D unclear. This CDR3 is built from 16 residues. The V and J ends lost 0 bases and 2 bases respectively, with 11 bases between them. Germline V gene sequence: CDR1 LGHDT, CDR2 YNNKEL (reference sequence). The CDR3 spells CASSQEISGPGNTIYF. DNA for the CDR3: TGTGCCAGCAGCCAAGAGATTAGTGGGCCTGGAAACACCATATATTTT.